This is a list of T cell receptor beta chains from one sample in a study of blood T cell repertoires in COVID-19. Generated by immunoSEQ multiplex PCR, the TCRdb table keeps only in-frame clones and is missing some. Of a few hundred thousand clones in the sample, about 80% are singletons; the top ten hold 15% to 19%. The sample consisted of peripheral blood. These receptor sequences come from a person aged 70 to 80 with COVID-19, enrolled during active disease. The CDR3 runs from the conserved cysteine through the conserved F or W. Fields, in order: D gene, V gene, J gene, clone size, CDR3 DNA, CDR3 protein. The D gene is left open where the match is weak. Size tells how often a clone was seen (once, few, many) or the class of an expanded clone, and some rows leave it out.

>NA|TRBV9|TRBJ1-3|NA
TGTGCCAGCAGCGGGACTTCTGGAAACACCATATATTTT
CASSGTSGNTIYF
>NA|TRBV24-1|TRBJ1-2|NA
TGTGCCACCAGTGACCCAGGGGAAGCTCCCTATGGCTACACCTTC
CATSDPGEAPYGYTF
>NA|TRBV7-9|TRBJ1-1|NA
TGTGCCAGCAGCCCCATTGATGAGTACACTGAAGCTTTCTTT
CASSPIDEYTEAFF
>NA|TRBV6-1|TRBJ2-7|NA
TGTGCCAGCAGTCCGCCATCTAGCTCCTACGAGCAGTACTTC
CASSPPSSSYEQYF
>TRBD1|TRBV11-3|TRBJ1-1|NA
TGTGCCAGCAGCTTAGATAATAAGGACAGGGGACACACTGAAGCTTTCTTT
CASSLDNKDRGHTEAFF
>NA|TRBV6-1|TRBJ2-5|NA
TGTGCCAGCAGTGAAGCAGCATGGGGAACTAGGCCCTTGGAGAAAGAGACCCAGTACTTC
CASSEAAWGTRPLEKETQYF
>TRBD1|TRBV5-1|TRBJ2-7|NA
TGCGCCAGCAGCTCGACAGGGGGTTTATACGAGCAGTACTTC
CASSSTGGLYEQYF
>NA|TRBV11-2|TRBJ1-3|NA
TGTGCCAGCAGCTTCAGGGCCTTCGAAAACACCATATATTTT
CASSFRAFENTIYF
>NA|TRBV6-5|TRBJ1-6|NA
TGTGCCAGCAGATCCGGGCGACGGGAAAATTCACCCCTCCACTTT
CASRSGRRENSPLHF
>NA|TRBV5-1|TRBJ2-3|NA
TGCGCCAGCAGCGGTCTAGTAGCAGGCACAGATACGCAGTATTTT
CASSGLVAGTDTQYF
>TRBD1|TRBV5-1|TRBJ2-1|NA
TGCGCCAGCAGCTCAACCGGGACAGGGGCGTACAATGAGCAGTTCTTC
CASSSTGTGAYNEQFF
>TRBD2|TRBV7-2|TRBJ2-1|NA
TGTGCCAGCAGCTCGGGACTAGCGGGGCCCAAGGGAAAGTTCTTC
CASSSGLAGPKGKFF
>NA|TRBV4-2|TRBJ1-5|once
TGTGCCAGCAGCCCGTCCGCCAAACAGGTTTGGAGCAATCAGCCCCAGCATTTT
CASSPSAKQVWSNQPQHF
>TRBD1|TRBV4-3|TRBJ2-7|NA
TGCGCCAGCAGCCTGGGGACAGGGGGCATTTACGAGCAGTACTTC
CASSLGTGGIYEQYF
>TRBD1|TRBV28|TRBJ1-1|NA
TGTGCCAGCAGTCTGACAGGGGGAGTGAACACTGAAGCTTTCTTT
CASSLTGGVNTEAFF
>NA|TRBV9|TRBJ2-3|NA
TGTGCCAGACGCCGAGGAAGATCCACAGATACGCAGTATTTT
CARRRGRSTDTQYF
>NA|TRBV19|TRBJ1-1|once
TGTGCCAGTAGTTCACTCATGAACACTGAAGCTTTCTTT
CASSSLMNTEAFF
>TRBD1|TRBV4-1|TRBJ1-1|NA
TGCGCCAGCAGCTTCCAGGGGGGGAACACTGAAGCTTTCTTT
CASSFQGGNTEAFF
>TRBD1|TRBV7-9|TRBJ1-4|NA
TGTGCCAGCAGCTTATCCAGGGGGAATGAAAAACTGTTTTTT
CASSLSRGNEKLFF
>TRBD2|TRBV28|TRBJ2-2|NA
TGTGCCAGCTCCGGGACTACCACCGGGGAGCTGTTTTTT
CASSGTTTGELFF
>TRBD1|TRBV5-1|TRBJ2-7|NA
TGCGCCAGCAGCTTACGGGACAGGGGGTACGAGCAGTACTTC
CASSLRDRGYEQYF
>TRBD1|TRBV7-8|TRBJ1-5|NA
TGTGCCAGCAGCTCGTCCAGGGGGCAGTTTCAGCCCCAGCATTTT
CASSSSRGQFQPQHF
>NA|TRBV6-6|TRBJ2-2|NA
TGTGCCAGCAGTTCCCCAGGGGCCCGGGGGGAGCTGTTTTTT
CASSSPGARGELFF
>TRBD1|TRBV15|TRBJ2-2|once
TGTGCCACCAGGACAGGGGACCCGAACACCGGGGAGCTGTTTTTT
CATRTGDPNTGELFF
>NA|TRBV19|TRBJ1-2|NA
TGTGCCTCTCTTGGAGGGCCCAGCTATGGCTACACCTTC
CASLGGPSYGYTF
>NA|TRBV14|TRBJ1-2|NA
TGTGCCAGCAGCCAACAGAGAACTATTGGCTACACCTTC
CASSQQRTIGYTF
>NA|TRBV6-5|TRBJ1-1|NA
TGTGCCAGCAGTTACGGCGGTGGAGGGCTGAACACTGAAGCTTTCTTT
CASSYGGGGLNTEAFF
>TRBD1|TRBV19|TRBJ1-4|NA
TGTGCCAGTAGTCAGAGGACAGGGAATGAAAAACTGTTTTTT
CASSQRTGNEKLFF
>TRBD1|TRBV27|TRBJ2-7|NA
TGTGCCAGCGAGACAGGGGGCCGGTCCTACGAGCAGTACTTC
CASETGGRSYEQYF
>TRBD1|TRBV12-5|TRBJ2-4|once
TGTGCTAGTGGTTTGGGGACAGGGGAGAACATTCAGTACTTC
CASGLGTGENIQYF
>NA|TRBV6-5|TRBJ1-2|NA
TGTGCCAGCAGTAGACAGGAAGGTGACTATGGCTACACCTTC
CASSRQEGDYGYTF
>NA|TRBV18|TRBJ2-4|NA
TGTGCCAGCTCACCACCTCCGGGGGACGGGGAAAACATTCAGTACTTC
CASSPPPGDGENIQYF
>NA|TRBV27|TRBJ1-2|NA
TGTGCCAGCCGGGGGAGAGCCGGCTACACCTTC
CASRGRAGYTF
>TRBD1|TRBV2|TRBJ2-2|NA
TGTGCCAGCAGCGAGACAGGGACGAACACCGGGGAGCTGTTTTTT
CASSETGTNTGELFF
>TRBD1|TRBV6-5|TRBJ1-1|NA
TGTGCCAGCAGTTCCAGGACAGGGGTGAACACTGAAGCTTTCTTT
CASSSRTGVNTEAFF
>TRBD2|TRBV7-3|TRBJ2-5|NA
TGTGCCAGCAGCTCCGGACTAGCGGTAGAGACCCAGTACTTC
CASSSGLAVETQYF
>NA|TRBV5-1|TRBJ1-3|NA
TGCGCCAGCAGCTTGGTTTCCCGGGACTACTCTGGAAACACCATATATTTT
CASSLVSRDYSGNTIYF
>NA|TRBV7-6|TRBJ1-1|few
TGTGCCAGCAGCTTAGGAACAGGTTCGAACACTGAAGCTTTCTTT
CASSLGTGSNTEAFF
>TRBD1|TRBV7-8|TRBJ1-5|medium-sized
TGTGCCAGCAGCACCGGACAGGGACAGCCCCAGCATTTT
CASSTGQGQPQHF
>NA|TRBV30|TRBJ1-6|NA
TGTGCCTGGAGTGTGTTGCAGGGTAATTCACCCCTCCACTTT
CAWSVLQGNSPLHF
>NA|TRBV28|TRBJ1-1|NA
TGTGCCAGCAGGTCGGGACTCGTAATCCTGTACACTGAAGCTTTCTTT
CASRSGLVILYTEAFF
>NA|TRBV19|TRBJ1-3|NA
TGTGCCAGTAGTATTTCGGGGAGTCGAGACACCATATATTTT
CASSISGSRDTIYF
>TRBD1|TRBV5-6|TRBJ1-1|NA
TGTGCCAGCAGCCCTGACAGGGGGCTGAACACTGAAGCTTTCTTT
CASSPDRGLNTEAFF
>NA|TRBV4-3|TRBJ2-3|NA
TGCGCCAGCAGCAAGAACTTCGGGGGCACAGATACGCAGTATTTT
CASSKNFGGTDTQYF
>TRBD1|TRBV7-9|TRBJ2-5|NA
TGTGCCAGCAGCTACCCGAGCTATCCACAACAGGGGGCGGGGGAGACCCAGTACTTC
CASSYPSYPQQGAGETQYF